What follows describes a single TCR beta chain. Its antigen is unknown. This record belongs to a study of cytomegalovirus exposure and HLA in healthy donors. PCR amplification relied on 60 Vbeta primers (plus 13 Jbeta primers). The assay was immunoSEQ multiplex PCR, and TCRdb's table has in-frame clones only and misses some. The repertoire holds over 150,000 clones, with about 80% as singletons. Overall study results and limits: Among the sequence variants, a highly shared cluster was likely an artifact of sequencing.

The material sequenced was PBMCs. This receptor was obtained from a man aged 25 to 40 in good health and CMV-seropositive.

The CDR3 sequence is CASSRLRDRTDTQYF. Here the CDR3 DNA reads TGCGCCAGCAGTCGGTTGCGGGACCGCACAGATACGCAGTATTTT. The chain recombines TRBV10-2 with TRBJ2-3, with D perhaps matching TRBD2 (6 bases). Germline V lookup: CDR1 WSHSY, CDR2 SAAADI. The CDR3 consists of 15 residues. With 5 bases removed from V and 1 base from J, the gap between germline ends came to 13 bases.